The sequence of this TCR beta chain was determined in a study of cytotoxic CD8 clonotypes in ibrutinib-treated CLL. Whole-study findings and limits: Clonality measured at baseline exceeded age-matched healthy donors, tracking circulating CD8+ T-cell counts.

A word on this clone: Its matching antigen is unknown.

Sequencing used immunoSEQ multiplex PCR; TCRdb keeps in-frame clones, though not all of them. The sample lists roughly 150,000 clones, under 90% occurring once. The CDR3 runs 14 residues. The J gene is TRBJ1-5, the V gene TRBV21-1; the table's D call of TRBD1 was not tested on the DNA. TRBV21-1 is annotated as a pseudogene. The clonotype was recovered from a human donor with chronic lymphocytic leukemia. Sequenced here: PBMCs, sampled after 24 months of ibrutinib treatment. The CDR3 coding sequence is TGTGCCAGCAGCCCCCCGAGAGTGGGGGACAGCCCATTTTTT. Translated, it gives CASSPPRVGDSPFF.